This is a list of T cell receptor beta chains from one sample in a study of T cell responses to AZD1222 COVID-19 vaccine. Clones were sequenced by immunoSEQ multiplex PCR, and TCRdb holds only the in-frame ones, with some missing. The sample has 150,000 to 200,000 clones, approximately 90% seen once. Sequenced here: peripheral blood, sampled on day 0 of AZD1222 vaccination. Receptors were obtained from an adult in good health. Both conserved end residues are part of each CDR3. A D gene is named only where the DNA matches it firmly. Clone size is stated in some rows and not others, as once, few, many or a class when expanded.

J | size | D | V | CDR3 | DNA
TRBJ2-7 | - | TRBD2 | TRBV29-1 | CSVSGVYEQYF | TGCAGCGTAAGCGGGGTATACGAGCAGTACTTC
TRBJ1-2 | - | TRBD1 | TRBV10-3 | CATEGADYGYTF | TGTGCCACCGAGGGGGCGGACTATGGCTACACCTTC
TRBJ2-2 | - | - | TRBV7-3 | CASSRGQSWNTGELFF | TGTGCCAGCAGCAGAGGACAGAGTTGGAACACCGGGGAGCTGTTTTTT
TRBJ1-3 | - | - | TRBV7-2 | CASKRGAGNTIYF | TGTGCCAGTAAGAGGGGAGCTGGAAACACCATATATTTT
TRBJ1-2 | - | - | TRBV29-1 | CSVETNYGYTF | TGCAGCGTTGAAACAAACTATGGCTACACCTTC
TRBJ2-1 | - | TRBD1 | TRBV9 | CASSVGGQGTYNEQFF | TGTGCCAGCAGCGTAGGGGGACAGGGTACCTACAATGAGCAGTTCTTC
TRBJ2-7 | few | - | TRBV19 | CASSIEGYPYEQYF | TGTGCCAGTAGTATAGAGGGCTACCCCTACGAGCAGTACTTC
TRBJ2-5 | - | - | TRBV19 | CASRAGTSPKETQYF | TGTGCCAGTAGAGCTGGGACTTCTCCTAAAGAGACCCAGTACTTC
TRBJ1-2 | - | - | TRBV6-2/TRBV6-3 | CASSRQFYGYTF | TGTGCCAGCAGTCGACAGTTTTATGGCTACACCTTC
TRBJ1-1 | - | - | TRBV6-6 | CASKVDPKDTEAFF | TGTGCCAGCAAAGTGGACCCTAAGGACACTGAAGCTTTCTTT
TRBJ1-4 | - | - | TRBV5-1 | CASNDQGNEKLFF | TGCGCCAGCAACGATCAGGGAAATGAAAAACTGTTTTTT
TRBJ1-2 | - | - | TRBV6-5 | CASRHDEGKGYTF | TGTGCCAGCAGACACGACGAAGGGAAGGGCTACACCTTC
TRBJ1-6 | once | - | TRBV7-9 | CASSLFAGPNSPLHF | TGTGCCAGCAGCTTATTTGCAGGCCCCAATTCACCCCTCCACTTT
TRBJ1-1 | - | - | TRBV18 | CASSPSSNTEAFF | TGTGCCAGCTCACCGTCAAGCAACACTGAAGCTTTCTTT
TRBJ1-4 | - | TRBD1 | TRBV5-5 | CASSGGTGDLSANEKLFF | TGTGCCAGCAGCGGGGGGACAGGGGATCTGTCGGCTAATGAAAAACTGTTTTTT
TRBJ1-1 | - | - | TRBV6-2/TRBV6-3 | CASSYGQGGTEAFF | TGTGCCAGCAGTTACGGGCAGGGAGGGACTGAAGCTTTCTTT
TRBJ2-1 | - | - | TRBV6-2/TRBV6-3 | CASSPGGLTGSSYNEQFF | TGTGCCAGCAGCCCCGGGGGCCTAACGGGGAGCTCCTACAATGAGCAGTTCTTC
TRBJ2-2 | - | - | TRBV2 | CASSVGTSNTGELFF | TGTGCCAGCAGTGTCGGTACCTCGAACACCGGGGAGCTGTTTTTT
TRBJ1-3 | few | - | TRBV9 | CASSVAKSRGSGNTIYF | TGTGCCAGCAGCGTAGCTAAGAGCAGGGGTTCTGGAAACACCATATATTTT
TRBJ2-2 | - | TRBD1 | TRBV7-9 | CASSLAGDSLNTGELFF | TGTGCCAGCAGCTTAGCAGGGGACAGTCTTAACACCGGGGAGCTGTTTTTT
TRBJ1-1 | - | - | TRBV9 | CASSEERTTEAFF | TGTGCCAGCAGCGAGGAGAGAACGACTGAAGCTTTCTTT
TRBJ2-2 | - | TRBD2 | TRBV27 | CASSLTSGGAGELFF | TGTGCCAGCAGCCTAACTAGCGGGGGGGCCGGGGAGCTGTTTTTT
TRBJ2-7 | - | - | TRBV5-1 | CASSLKGPLSGEQYF | TGCGCCAGCAGCTTAAAGGGGCCCCTTTCTGGCGAGCAGTACTTC
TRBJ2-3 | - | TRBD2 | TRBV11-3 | CASSPRQAGGRDTQYF | TGTGCCAGCAGCCCCCGACAGGCGGGGGGCAGAGATACGCAGTATTTT
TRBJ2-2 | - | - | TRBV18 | CASSPSKEANTGELFF | TGTGCCAGCTCACCCTCCAAGGAAGCAAACACCGGGGAGCTGTTTTTT
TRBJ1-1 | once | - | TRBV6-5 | CASRDGASTEAFF | TGTGCCAGCAGGGATGGGGCAAGCACTGAAGCTTTCTTT
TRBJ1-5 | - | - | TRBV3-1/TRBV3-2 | CASSQGEGPQHF | TGTGCCAGCAGCCAGGGGGAAGGGCCCCAGCATTTT
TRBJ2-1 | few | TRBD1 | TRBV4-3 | CASSQARTGYNEQFF | TGCGCCAGCAGCCAAGCCCGGACAGGGTACAATGAGCAGTTCTTC
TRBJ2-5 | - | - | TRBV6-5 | CASSVAETQYF | TGTGCCAGCAGCGTAGCGGAGACCCAGTACTTC
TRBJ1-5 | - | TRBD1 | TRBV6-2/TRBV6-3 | CASSYSNVPGGVLNQPQHF | TGTGCCAGCAGTTACTCGAACGTCCCAGGGGGGGTCCTCAATCAGCCCCAGCATTTT
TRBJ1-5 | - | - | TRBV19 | CASSWGGDYSNQPQHF | TGTGCCAGTAGTTGGGGCGGAGACTATAGCAATCAGCCCCAGCATTTT
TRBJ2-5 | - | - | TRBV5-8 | CASSLGRQGGETQYF | TGTGCCAGCAGCTTGGGCCGACAGGGAGGGGAGACCCAGTACTTC
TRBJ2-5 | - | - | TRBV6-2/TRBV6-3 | CASSYSPGGETQYF | TGTGCCAGCAGTTACTCCCCTGGGGGAGAGACCCAGTACTTC
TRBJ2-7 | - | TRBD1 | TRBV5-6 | CASSLDRGLGQYF | TGTGCCAGCAGCCTCGACAGGGGACTTGGGCAGTACTTC
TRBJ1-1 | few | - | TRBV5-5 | CASSLRENTEAFF | TGTGCCAGCAGCTTAAGGGAGAACACTGAAGCTTTCTTT
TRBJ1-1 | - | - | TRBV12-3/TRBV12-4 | CASSFHKNTEAFF | TGTGCCAGCAGTTTCCATAAGAACACTGAAGCTTTCTTT
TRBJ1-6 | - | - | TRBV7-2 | CASIPENSSYNSPLHF | TGTGCCAGCATCCCCGAGAACAGCTCCTATAATTCACCCCTCCACTTT
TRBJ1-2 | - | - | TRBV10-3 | CAISVPPGSTNYGYTF | TGTGCCATCAGCGTGCCGCCGGGCTCCACTAACTATGGCTACACCTTC
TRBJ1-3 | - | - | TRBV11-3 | CASSLGDYSGNTIYF | TGTGCCAGCAGCTTGGGGGATTACTCTGGAAACACCATATATTTT
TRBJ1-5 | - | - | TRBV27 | CASSLSAAQGRDQPQHF | TGTGCCAGCAGTTTATCGGCGGCCCAGGGTCGAGATCAGCCCCAGCATTTT
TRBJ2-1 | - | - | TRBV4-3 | CASSQDYSGREQFF | TGCGCCAGCAGCCAAGATTATTCGGGACGCGAGCAGTTCTTC
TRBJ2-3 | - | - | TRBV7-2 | CASSLEGRMGGTQYF | TGTGCCAGCAGCTTAGAGGGCAGGATGGGAGGTACGCAGTATTTT
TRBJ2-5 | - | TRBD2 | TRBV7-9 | CASSTAGLAGGETQYF | TGTGCCAGCAGCACCGCGGGACTAGCGGGGGGAGAGACCCAGTACTTC
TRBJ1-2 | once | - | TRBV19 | CASSIGDGYTF | TGTGCCAGTAGTATCGGGGATGGCTACACCTTC
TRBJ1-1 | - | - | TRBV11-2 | CASSLRELGKAFF | TGTGCCAGCAGCTTACGAGAGCTGGGAAAAGCTTTCTTT
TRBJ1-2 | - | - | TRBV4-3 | CASSQDVGYNYGYTF | TGCGCCAGCAGCCAAGATGTAGGGTATAACTATGGCTACACCTTC
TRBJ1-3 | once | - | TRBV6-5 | CASIQWNLSGNTIYF | TGTGCCAGCATTCAGTGGAATCTCTCTGGAAACACCATATATTTT
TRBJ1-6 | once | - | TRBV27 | CASAPWGGGNSPLHF | TGTGCCAGCGCCCCCTGGGGGGGTGGTAATTCACCCCTCCACTTT
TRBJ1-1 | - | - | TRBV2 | CASRSGTLMNTEAFF | TGTGCCAGCAGGTCCGGGACGTTAATGAACACTGAAGCTTTCTTT
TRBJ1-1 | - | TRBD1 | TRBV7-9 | CASSLLGQGAEAFF | TGTGCCAGCAGCTTGCTAGGACAGGGCGCTGAAGCTTTCTTT
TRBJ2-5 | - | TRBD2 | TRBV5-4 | CASSPPGLAGGETQYF | TGTGCCAGCAGCCCTCCCGGACTAGCGGGGGGGGAGACCCAGTACTTC
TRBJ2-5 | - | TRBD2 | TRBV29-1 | CSVCGRDPQETQYF | TGCAGCGTCTGCGGGAGGGATCCCCAAGAGACCCAGTACTTC